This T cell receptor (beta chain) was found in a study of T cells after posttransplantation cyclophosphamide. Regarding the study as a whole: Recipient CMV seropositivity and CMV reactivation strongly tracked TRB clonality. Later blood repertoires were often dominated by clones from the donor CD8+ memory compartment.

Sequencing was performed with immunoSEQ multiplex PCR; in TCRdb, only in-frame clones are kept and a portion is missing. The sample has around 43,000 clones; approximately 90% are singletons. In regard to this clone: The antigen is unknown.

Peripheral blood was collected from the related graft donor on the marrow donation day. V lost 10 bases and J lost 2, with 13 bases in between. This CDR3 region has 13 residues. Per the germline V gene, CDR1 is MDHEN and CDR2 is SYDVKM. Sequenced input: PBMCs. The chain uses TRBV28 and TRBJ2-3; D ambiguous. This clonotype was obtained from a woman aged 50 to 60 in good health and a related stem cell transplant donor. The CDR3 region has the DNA TGTGCCACAAACCTACTACCCACAGATACGCAGTATTTT. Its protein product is CATNLLPTDTQYF. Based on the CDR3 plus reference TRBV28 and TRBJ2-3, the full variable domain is DVKVTQSSRYLVKRTGEKVFLECVQDMDHENMFWYRQDPGLGLRLIYFSYDVKMKEKGDIPEGYSVSREKKERFSLILESASTNQTSMYLCATNLLPTDTQYFGPGTRLTVL.